A single sample gave rise to the 30 T cell receptor beta chains below, sequenced in a study of control samples from healthy donors and cancer patients. The data were produced by immunoSEQ multiplex PCR, yet TCRdb's version contains in-frame clones alone and is incomplete. This sample has 170,000 or so clones, with roughly 93% found just once. The sample was blood. These receptor sequences come from a man aged 18 to 30 in good health.

In its sample, this clone was seen once. In nucleotides, the CDR3 is TGTGCCACCAGCAAAGGGGAAGGGGGCAATCAGCCCCAGCATTTT. Residues: CATSKGEGGNQPQHF. V gene TRBV15 combines with J gene TRBJ1-5; D is perhaps TRBD1 (5 bases). This CDR3 has 15 amino acids. V lost 4 bases to trimming and J lost 2 bases, with 12 bases between them. Germline V gene data show CDR1 as LNHNV and CDR2 as YYDKDF (reference sequence).

This clone was recorded only once. The gene calls are TRBV28 and TRBJ1-1; 9 bases align to TRBD1. The CDR3 runs to 17 residues. The V gene's germline CDR1 is MDHEN and CDR2 SYDVKM. J gave up 3 bases and V 3 bases, and 11 bases lay outside the gene matches. The CDR3: CASSFPTGGYEDTEAFF. CDR3 DNA: TGTGCCAGCAGTTTCCCGACAGGGGGATACGAGGACACTGAAGCTTTCTTT.

The rearrangement uses TRBV9 and TRBJ1-1; possible D gene TRBD1, 5 bases. The CDR3 runs to 16 residues. Germline V gives CDR1 SGDLS, CDR2 YYNGEE. Trimming removed 3 bases at V and 6 bases at J, with 21 bases between. CDR3 in amino acids: CASSGRGYAGIAEAFF. The CDR3 coding sequence is TGTGCCAGCAGCGGTAGAGGGTATGCAGGGATCGCTGAAGCTTTCTTT.

The chain combines TRBV23-1 with TRBJ2-3; 7 bases line up with TRBD1. TRBV23-1 is labeled an ORF, and its function is uncertain. Trimming removed 3 bases from V and 2 bases from J; junction bases left unmatched: 8. The CDR3 length is 16 residues. The CDR3 DNA reads as TGCGCCAGCAGTCACGTAGGGGACAGTAACACAGATACGCAGTATTTT. This translates into CASSHVGDSNTDTQYF.

The chain joins TRBV19 to TRBJ2-7; 10 positions match TRBD1. The length of the CDR3 is 17 residues. After removal of 10 bases from V and 0 bases from J, the junction contained 15 bases not matched to a gene. Germline V gene lookup returns CDR1 LNHDA and CDR2 SQIVND (reference sequence). CDR3: CAIAGQGSTLSSYEQYF. DNA for the CDR3: TGTGCCATAGCGGGACAGGGGTCAACCCTGAGCTCCTACGAGCAGTACTTC. Filled out from reference TRBV19 and TRBJ2-7, the complete variable domain reads DGGITQSPKYLFRKEGQNVTLSCEQNLNHDAMYWYRQDPGQGLRLIYYSQIVNDFQKGDIAEGYSVSREKKESFPLTVTSAQKNPTAFYLCAIAGQGSTLSSYEQYFGPGTRLTVT.

This clone was counted a few times. This chain joins TRBV6-4 and TRBJ1-4, with D unclear. The V end lost 0 bases, the J end lost 0 bases, and 14 bases lay between the germline ends. The CDR3 extends over 18 amino acids. Germline V CDR1 and CDR2: MRHNA, SNTAGT. The CDR3 nucleotides are TGTGCCAGCAGTGACTCCCGAACGGACTATGCAACTAATGAAAAACTGTTTTTT. It is translated as CASSDSRTDYATNEKLFF.

The chain employs TRBV5-1 and TRBJ2-3; D could derive from TRBD1 or TRBD2 (5 bases each). V lost 5 bases to trimming and J lost 2 bases, with 18 bases between them. The length of the CDR3 is 16 residues. CDR1 and CDR2 (germline): SGHRS, YFSETQ. The CDR3 region is CASRPGTDTSTDTQYF. For the CDR3, the DNA is TGCGCCAGCAGACCCGGGACGGACACCTCCACAGATACGCAGTATTTT.

This chain joins TRBV15 and TRBJ2-6, with D possibly being TRBD1 (6 bases). V lost 11 bases and J lost 0, with 20 bases in between. Germline CDR1 and CDR2: LNHNV and YYDKDF (reference sequence). The CDR3 extends over 17 amino acids. The CDR3 nucleotides read TGTGCCCCTTACCGGGACATTGTATTCTCTGGGGCCAACGTCCTGACTTTC. Protein product: CAPYRDIVFSGANVLTF.

This rearrangement joins TRBV7-8 to TRBJ1-5, with D tentatively TRBD1 (5 bases). CDR3 size: 18 residues. Germline V gene lookup returns CDR1 SGHVS and CDR2 FQNEAQ. V gave up 1 base and J gave up 0 bases, with 16 bases separating them. CDR3 in amino acids: CASSLGQGAFYSNQPQHF. The CDR3 region has the DNA TGTGCCAGCAGCTTAGGCCAGGGAGCTTTTTATAGCAATCAGCCCCAGCATTTT.

V and J are TRBV18 and TRBJ1-6, with 11 bases fitting TRBD1. CDR3 length equals 17 residues. The germline gives CDR1 KGHSH, CDR2 LQKENI. The trim removed 1 base at V and 8 bases at J, leaving 7 bases unmatched. CDR3 protein: CASSPRSQGQGDSPLHF. Here the CDR3 DNA reads TGTGCCAGCTCACCACGTTCTCAGGGACAGGGGGATTCACCCCTCCACTTT.

The rearrangement links TRBV24-1 to TRBJ1-1, with D possibly being TRBD1 (6 bases). Trimming removed 7 bases from V and 3 bases from J, with 11 bases in between. The CDR3 runs 13 residues. Per germline, CDR1 KGHDR and CDR2 SFDVKD. The CDR3 region is CATRQGLDTEAFF. In DNA form, the CDR3 reads TGTGCCACCAGACAGGGTTTGGACACTGAAGCTTTCTTT.

This rearrangement joins TRBV19 to TRBJ1-5; D gene ambiguous. Germline V CDR1 and CDR2: LNHDA, SQIVND (reference sequence). With 3 bases removed from V and 0 bases from J, the gap between germline ends came to 9 bases. The CDR3 loop spans 15 amino acids. This chain's CDR3 is CASSIATYSNQPQHF. For the CDR3, the DNA is TGTGCCAGTAGTATCGCCACTTATAGCAATCAGCCCCAGCATTTT.

This clone was counted a single time. The J gene is TRBJ2-7, the V gene TRBV25-1; 8 bases map to TRBD2. V was pared by 4 bases and J by 1 base, with 3 bases of the junction left unmatched. The CDR3 is 14 residues long. The germline V gene has CDR1 MGHDK and CDR2 SYGVNS. Here the CDR3 DNA reads TGTGCCAGCAGTGGCGGGGGGAAGTCCTACGAGCAGTACTTC. Amino acids: CASSGGGKSYEQYF.

The rearrangement joins TRBV2 to TRBJ2-5; TRBD2 agrees at 7 bases. The CDR3 runs 13 residues. Looked up from germline, CDR1 is SNHLY and CDR2 is FYNNEI. The V gene end was trimmed by 7 bases and the J gene end by 5 bases; junction bases not matched to a gene: 7. CDR3 amino acids: CASTMGGMETQYF. The CDR3, as DNA: TGTGCCAGCACTATGGGGGGGATGGAGACCCAGTACTTC. Filled out from reference TRBV2 and TRBJ2-5, the complete variable domain reads EPEVTQTPSHQVTQMGQEVILRCVPISNHLYFYWYRQILGQKVEFLVSFYNNEISEKSEIFDDQFSVERPDGSNFTLKIRSTKLEDSAMYFCASTMGGMETQYFGPGTRLLVL.

The genes are TRBV6-1 and TRBJ2-7; possible D gene TRBD2, 6 bases. Germline V gene sequence: CDR1 MNHNS, CDR2 SASEGT. This CDR3 comprises 16 residues. Trimming stripped 2 bases from V and 1 base from J, with 15 bases between. CDR3 region: CASSEWRGSASYEQYF. CDR3 bases: TGTGCCAGCAGTGAATGGCGGGGCTCAGCTTCCTACGAGCAGTACTTC.

V gene TRBV19 combines with J gene TRBJ2-3, with D unclear. The V end was cut by 6 bases, the J end by 6 bases, with 13 bases between. Germline V gives CDR1 LNHDA, CDR2 SQIVND (reference sequence). The CDR3 contains 13 residues. CDR3 region: CASSQTPRDTQYF. DNA of the CDR3: TGTGCCAGTAGCCAGACCCCGAGGGATACGCAGTATTTT.

This clone was counted a single time. This chain connects TRBV5-1 to TRBJ2-3, with 8 bases aligning to TRBD1. V lost 0 bases and J lost 4; bases outside the gene matches: 7. Germline V gene data show CDR1 as SGHRS and CDR2 as YFSETQ. The CDR3 has 16 residues. The CDR3 is CASSLGGTGPSDTQYF. CDR3 DNA: TGCGCCAGCAGCTTGGGTGGGACAGGCCCATCAGATACGCAGTATTTT.

The chain has TRBV5-1 and TRBJ1-2; tentative D call: TRBD1 (6 bases). With 0 bases removed from V and 8 bases from J, the gap between germline ends came to 17 bases. This CDR3 is built from 15 residues. Germline loops: CDR1 SGHRS, CDR2 YFSETQ. In nucleotides, the CDR3 is TGCGCCAGCAGCTTGGCCGGCAGGGGAGTAAAGGGCTACACCTTC. Translating it yields CASSLAGRGVKGYTF.

This clone was seen only a few times. The V call is TRBV5-4, the J call TRBJ2-7; TRBD1 aligns across 10 bases. Germline CDR1 is SGHNT and CDR2 is YYREEE (reference sequence). V dropped 3 bases and J dropped 3; count of bases not matched to a gene: 3. The CDR3 sequence is 14 residues long. The chain's CDR3 is CASSSRDRGYEQYF. The CDR3 DNA reads as TGTGCCAGCAGCTCCCGGGACAGGGGCTACGAGCAGTACTTC. Full variable domain (rest looked up from reference TRBV5-4 and TRBJ2-7): ETGVTQSPTHLIKTRGQQVTLRCSSQSGHNTVSWYQQALGQGPQFIFQYYREEENGRGNFPPRFSGLQFPNYSSELNVNALELDDSALYLCASSSRDRGYEQYFGPGTRLTVT.

The J gene is TRBJ1-2, the V gene TRBV3-1 (or the pseudogene TRBV3-2); the D gene is possibly TRBD1 (6 bases). Between the trimmed V and J ends, which lost 4 bases and 7 bases, there was a span of 13 bases. This CDR3 contains 13 residues. Germline values: CDR1 LGHDT, CDR2 YNNKEL (reference sequence). CDR3 DNA: TGTGCCAGCAGCCGAGACCCGACAGGTGGCTACACCTTC. Protein sequence: CASSRDPTGGYTF.

J is TRBJ2-5 and V is TRBV24-1; 7 nucleotides agree with TRBD1. The ends lost 5 bases at V and 3 bases at J; junction bases unmatched: 5. From germline, CDR1 is KGHDR and CDR2 SFDVKD. The CDR3 extends over 14 amino acids. The chain's CDR3 is CATSVAGGEETQYF. Here the CDR3 DNA reads TGTGCCACCAGTGTGGCAGGGGGAGAAGAGACCCAGTACTTC.

The J gene is TRBJ2-2, the V gene TRBV11-2, with D unclear. Germline V CDR1 and CDR2: SGHAT, FQNNGV. Trimming took 1 base from V and 3 from J, leaving 6 bases between them. This CDR3 spans 14 amino acids. The CDR3 region is CASSLVSYTGELFF. CDR3 DNA: TGTGCCAGCAGCTTAGTGTCCTACACCGGGGAGCTGTTTTTT.

The chain employs TRBV28 and TRBJ1-6; 12 bases line up with TRBD1. Trimming at V came to 5 bases and at J to 7 bases, leaving 6 bases not matched to a gene. The germline gives CDR1 MDHEN, CDR2 SYDVKM. The CDR3 is made up of 16 amino acids. The CDR3 coding sequence is TGTGCCAGCAGTAGTCCCGGGACAGGGGGCAATTCACCCCTCCACTTT. Amino acid sequence: CASSSPGTGGNSPLHF. The complete variable domain, with remaining parts taken from reference TRBV28 and TRBJ1-6, reads DVKVTQSSRYLVKRTGEKVFLECVQDMDHENMFWYRQDPGLGLRLIYFSYDVKMKEKGDIPEGYSVSREKKERFSLILESASTNQTSMYLCASSSPGTGGNSPLHFGNGTRLTVT.

The V gene is TRBV27, the J gene TRBJ2-4, with 8 bases lining up with TRBD2. The junction had 9 bases not matched to a gene; V was cut back by 2 bases and J by 3 bases. The CDR3 sequence is 17 residues long. Germline loops: CDR1 MNHEY, CDR2 SMNVEV (reference sequence). CDR3 residues: CASSLAGGPLGKNIQYF. The CDR3 DNA is TGTGCCAGCAGTTTAGCGGGGGGTCCTCTTGGCAAAAACATTCAGTACTTC.

V and J are TRBV25-1 and TRBJ2-3, with a possible D match to TRBD2 (6 bases). Per germline, CDR1 MGHDK and CDR2 SYGVNS. The CDR3 is 17 amino acids. V was pared by 4 bases and J by 0 bases, with 17 bases between. The CDR3 protein is CASSALGSGFSTDTQYF. In DNA, the CDR3 is TGTGCCAGCAGTGCCTTAGGTAGCGGCTTTAGCACAGATACGCAGTATTTT.

The V call is TRBV11-2, the J call TRBJ2-2; 8 bases fit TRBD2. The germline CDR1 and CDR2 sequences are SGHAT and FQNNGV. The CDR3 has 16 residues. V lost 1 base and J lost 4; bases outside the gene matches: 5. The CDR3 DNA is TGTGCCAGCAGCTTAGTCGCGGGGGGCCGCACCGGGGAGCTGTTTTTT. This translates into CASSLVAGGRTGELFF. The full variable domain, in which reference TRBV11-2 and TRBJ2-2 provide the parts outside the CDR3, is EAGVAQSPRYKIIEKRQSVAFWCNPISGHATLYWYQQILGQGPKLLIQFQNNGVVDDSQLPKDRFSAERLKGVDSTLKIQPAKLEDSAVYLCASSLVAGGRTGELFFGEGSRLTVL.

The CDR3 DNA reads TGTGCCAGCAGTTACGGGCAGGGGGAGCTGTTTTTT. Amino acids: CASSYGQGELFF. The chain uses TRBV6-5 and TRBJ2-2; D not certain. V was cut by 2 bases and J by 8 bases, with 6 bases left in between. Germline V lookup: CDR1 MNHEY, CDR2 SVGAGI. This CDR3 comprises 12 residues.

The gene calls are TRBV6-2 or TRBV6-3 and TRBJ2-1; 7 bases fit TRBD2. Germline values: CDR1 MNHEY, CDR2 SVGEGT. The CDR3 sequence is 13 residues long. Trimming took 0 bases from V and 15 from J; bases not matched to a gene: 8. CDR3 in DNA: TGTGCCAGCAGTTACTCCTCGAGCTGGGGGGGGTTCTTC. The encoded protein is CASSYSSSWGGFF.

The gene calls are TRBV7-3 and TRBJ2-1; D is possibly TRBD2 (7 bases). V was trimmed by 2 bases and J by 16 bases, leaving 18 bases between them. Germline lookup yields CDR1 SGHTA and CDR2 FQGTGA. The CDR3 length is 13 residues. Written as DNA, the CDR3 is TGTGCCAGCAGCTTAGGCGGGGGCCCCGAAAAATTCTTC. This sequence encodes CASSLGGGPEKFF.

The gene calls are TRBV19 and TRBJ2-3; D may be TRBD1 or TRBD2 (5 bases each). CDR3 length: 14 residues. Trimming took off 6 bases at V and 1 base at J, with 11 bases between the two ends. CDR1 and CDR2 (germline): LNHDA, SQIVND (reference sequence). The CDR3 DNA follows: TGTGCCAGTAGGGGGACGGCGGGCACAGATACGCAGTATTTT. It is translated as CASRGTAGTDTQYF.